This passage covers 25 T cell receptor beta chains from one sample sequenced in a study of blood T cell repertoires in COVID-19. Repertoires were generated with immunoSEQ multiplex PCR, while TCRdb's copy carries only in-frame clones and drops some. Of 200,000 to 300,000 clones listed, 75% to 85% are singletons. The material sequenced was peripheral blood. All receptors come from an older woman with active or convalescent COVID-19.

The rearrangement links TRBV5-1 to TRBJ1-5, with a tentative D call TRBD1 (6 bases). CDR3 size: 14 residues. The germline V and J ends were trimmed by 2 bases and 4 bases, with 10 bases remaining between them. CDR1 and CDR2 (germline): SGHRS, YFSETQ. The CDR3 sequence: CASSLGTPNQPQHF. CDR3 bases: TGCGCCAGCAGCTTAGGGACACCTAATCAGCCCCAGCATTTT.

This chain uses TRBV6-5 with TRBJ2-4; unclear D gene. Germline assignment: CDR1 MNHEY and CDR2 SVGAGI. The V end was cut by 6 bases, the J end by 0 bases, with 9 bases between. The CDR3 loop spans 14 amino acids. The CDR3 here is CASRSRLAKNIQYF. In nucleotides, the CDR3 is TGTGCCAGCAGATCAAGACTAGCCAAAAACATTCAGTACTTC.

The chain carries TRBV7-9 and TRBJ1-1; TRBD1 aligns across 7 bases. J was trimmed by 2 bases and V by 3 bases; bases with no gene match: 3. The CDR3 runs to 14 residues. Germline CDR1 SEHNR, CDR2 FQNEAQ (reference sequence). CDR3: CASSFGTVNTEAFF. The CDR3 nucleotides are TGTGCCAGCAGCTTCGGGACAGTTAACACTGAAGCTTTCTTT.

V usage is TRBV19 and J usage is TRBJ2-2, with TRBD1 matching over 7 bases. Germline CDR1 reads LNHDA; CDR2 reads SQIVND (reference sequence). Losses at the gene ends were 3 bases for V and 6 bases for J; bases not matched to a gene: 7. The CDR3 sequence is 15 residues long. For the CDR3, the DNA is TGTGCCAGTAGTATTCTTACAGGGGCGTCCGGGGAGCTGTTTTTT. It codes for CASSILTGASGELFF.

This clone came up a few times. The CDR3 bases are TGTGCCTGGACGACAGGGCCGTATCAGCCCCAGCATTTT. The encoded protein is CAWTTGPYQPQHF. The chain uses TRBV30 and TRBJ1-5, with 7 bases lining up with TRBD1. Looked up from germline, CDR1 is GTSNPN and CDR2 is SVGIG (reference sequence). V dropped 4 bases and J dropped 5; count of bases not matched to a gene: 5. There are 13 residues in the CDR3.

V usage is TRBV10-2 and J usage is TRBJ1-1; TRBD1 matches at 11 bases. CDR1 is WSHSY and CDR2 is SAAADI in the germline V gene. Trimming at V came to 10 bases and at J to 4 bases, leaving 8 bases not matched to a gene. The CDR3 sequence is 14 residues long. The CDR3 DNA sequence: TGCGCCACCACTGGGACAGGGGGAGGCACTGAAGCTTTCTTT. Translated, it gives CATTGTGGGTEAFF.

CDR3 bases: TGTGCCAGCACAACTCACCTAGGTGGACTGTACTTC. It is translated as CASTTHLGGLYF. J is TRBJ2-4 and V is TRBV19; a weak D match, TRBD2 (5 bases). Germline V CDR1 and CDR2: LNHDA, SQIVND (reference sequence). The ends were cut back, 9 bases at V and 15 bases at J, with 21 bases in the middle. The CDR3 is 12 residues long. Variable domain in full (rest from reference TRBV19 and TRBJ2-4): DGGITQSPKYLFRKEGQNVTLSCEQNLNHDAMYWYRQDPGQGLRLIYYSQIVNDFQKGDIAEGYSVSREKKESFPLTVTSAQKNPTAFYLCASTTHLGGLYFGAGTRLSVL.

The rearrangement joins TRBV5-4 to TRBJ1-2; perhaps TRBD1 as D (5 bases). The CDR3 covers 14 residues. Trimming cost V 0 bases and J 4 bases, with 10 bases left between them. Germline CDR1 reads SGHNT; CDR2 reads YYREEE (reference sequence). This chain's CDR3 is CASSLGQGSYGYTF. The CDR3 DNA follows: TGTGCCAGCAGCTTGGGTCAGGGAAGCTATGGCTACACCTTC.

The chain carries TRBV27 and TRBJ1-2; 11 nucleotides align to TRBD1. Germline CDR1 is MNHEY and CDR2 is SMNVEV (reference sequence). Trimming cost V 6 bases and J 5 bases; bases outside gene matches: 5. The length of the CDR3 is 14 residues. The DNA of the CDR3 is TGTGCCAGCAGACCGGACAGGGGGCCTTATGGCTACACCTTC. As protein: CASRPDRGPYGYTF.

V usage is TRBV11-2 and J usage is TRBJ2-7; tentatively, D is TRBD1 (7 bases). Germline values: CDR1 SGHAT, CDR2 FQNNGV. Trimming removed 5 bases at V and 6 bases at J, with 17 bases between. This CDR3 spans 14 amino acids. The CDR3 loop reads CASSQGGVGSEQYF. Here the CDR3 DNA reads TGTGCCAGCAGCCAGGGGGGCGTCGGGTCCGAGCAGTACTTC.

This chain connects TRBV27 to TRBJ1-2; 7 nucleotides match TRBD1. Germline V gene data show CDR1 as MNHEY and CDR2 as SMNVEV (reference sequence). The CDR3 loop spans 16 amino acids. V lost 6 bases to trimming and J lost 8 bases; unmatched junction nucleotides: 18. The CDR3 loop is CASSPGQISLGGGYTF. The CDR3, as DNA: TGTGCCAGCAGCCCGGGACAGATATCGCTAGGAGGCGGCTACACCTTC.

The CDR3 bases are TGTGCCAGCAGCTTAGCTAGCGCAAACTACAATGAGCAGTTCTTC. Translation: CASSLASANYNEQFF. The V and J genes are TRBV7-2 and TRBJ2-1, with a possible D match to TRBD2 (5 bases). This CDR3 contains 15 residues. Germline lookup yields CDR1 SGHTA and CDR2 FQGNSA. Trimming cost V 0 bases and J 3 bases, with 9 bases left between them.

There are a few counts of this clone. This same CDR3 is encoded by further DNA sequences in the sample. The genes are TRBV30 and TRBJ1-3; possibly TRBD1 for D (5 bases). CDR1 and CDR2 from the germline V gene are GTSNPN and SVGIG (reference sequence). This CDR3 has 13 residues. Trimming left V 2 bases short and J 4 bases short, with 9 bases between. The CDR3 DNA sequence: TGTGCCTGGAGTAGGGGAAGCGGAAACACCATATATTTT. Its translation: CAWSRGSGNTIYF.

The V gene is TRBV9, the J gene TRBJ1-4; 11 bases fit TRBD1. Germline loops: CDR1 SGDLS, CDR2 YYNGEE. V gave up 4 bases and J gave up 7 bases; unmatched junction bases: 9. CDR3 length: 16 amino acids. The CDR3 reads CASSPPGGTGGEKLFF. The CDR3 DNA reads TGTGCCAGCAGCCCACCCGGGGGGACAGGGGGTGAAAAACTGTTTTTT.

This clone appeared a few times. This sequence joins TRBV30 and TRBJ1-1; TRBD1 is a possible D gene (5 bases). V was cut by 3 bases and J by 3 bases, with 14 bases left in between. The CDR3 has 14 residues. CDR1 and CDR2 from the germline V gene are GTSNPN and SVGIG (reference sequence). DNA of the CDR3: TGTGCCTGGAGCTTGGGGGGAGGGCACACTGAAGCTTTCTTT. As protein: CAWSLGGGHTEAFF.

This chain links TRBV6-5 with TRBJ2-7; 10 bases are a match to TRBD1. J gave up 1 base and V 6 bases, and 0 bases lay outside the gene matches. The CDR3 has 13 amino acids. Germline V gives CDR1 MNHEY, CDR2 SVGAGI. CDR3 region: CASRDRGSYEQYF. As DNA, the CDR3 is TGTGCCAGCAGGGACAGGGGGTCCTACGAGCAGTACTTC.

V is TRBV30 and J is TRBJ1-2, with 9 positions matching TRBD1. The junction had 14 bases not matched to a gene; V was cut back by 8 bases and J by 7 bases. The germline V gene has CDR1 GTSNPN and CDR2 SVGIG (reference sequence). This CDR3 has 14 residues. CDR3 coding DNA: TGTGCCGCTGGGGCACAGGGGGCGCTAGGTGGCTACACCTTC. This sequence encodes CAAGAQGALGGYTF.

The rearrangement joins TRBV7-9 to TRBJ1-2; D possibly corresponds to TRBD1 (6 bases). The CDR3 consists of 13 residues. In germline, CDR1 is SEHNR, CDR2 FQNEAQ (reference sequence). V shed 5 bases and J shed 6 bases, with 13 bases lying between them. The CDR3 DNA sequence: TGTGCCAGCAGCACACAGGGTATGGATGGCTACACCTTC. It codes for CASSTQGMDGYTF.

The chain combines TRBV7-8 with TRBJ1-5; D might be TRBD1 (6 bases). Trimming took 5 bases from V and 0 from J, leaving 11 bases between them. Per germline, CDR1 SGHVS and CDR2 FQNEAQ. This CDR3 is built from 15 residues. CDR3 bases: TGTGCCAGCAGCCCCACAGGGACTAGCAATCAGCCCCAGCATTTT. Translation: CASSPTGTSNQPQHF.

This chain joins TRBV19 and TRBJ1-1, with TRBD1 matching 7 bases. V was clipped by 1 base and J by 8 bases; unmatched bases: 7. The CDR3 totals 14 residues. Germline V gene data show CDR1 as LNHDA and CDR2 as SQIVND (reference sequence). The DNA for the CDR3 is TGTGCCAGTAGTATAGGGGAGACAGGGAGGGAAGCTTTCTTT. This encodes CASSIGETGREAFF.

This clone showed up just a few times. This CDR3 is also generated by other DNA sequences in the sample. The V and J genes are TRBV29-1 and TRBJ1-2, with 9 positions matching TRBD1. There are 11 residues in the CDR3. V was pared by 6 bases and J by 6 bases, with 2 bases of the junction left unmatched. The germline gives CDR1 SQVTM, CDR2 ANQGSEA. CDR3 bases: TGCAGCGTGGGGACAGGGAATGGCTACACCTTC. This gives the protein CSVGTGNGYTF. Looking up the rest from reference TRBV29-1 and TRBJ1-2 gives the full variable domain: SAVISQKPSRDICQRGTSLTIQCQVDSQVTMMFWYRQQPGQSLTLIATANQGSEATYESGFVIDKFPISRPNLTFSTLTVSNMSPEDSSIYLCSVGTGNGYTFGSGTRLTVV.

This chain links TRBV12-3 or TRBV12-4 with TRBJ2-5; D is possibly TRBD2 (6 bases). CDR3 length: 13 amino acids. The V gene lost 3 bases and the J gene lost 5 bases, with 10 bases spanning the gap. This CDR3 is CASSLGTRETQYF. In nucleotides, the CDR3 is TGTGCCAGCAGTTTGGGGACTCGCGAGACCCAGTACTTC.

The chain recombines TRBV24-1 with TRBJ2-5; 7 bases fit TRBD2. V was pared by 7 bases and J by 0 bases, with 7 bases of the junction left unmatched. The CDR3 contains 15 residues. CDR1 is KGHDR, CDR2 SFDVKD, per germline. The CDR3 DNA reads TGTGCCACCAGGGGGGGGTTCCTGTACCAAGAGACCCAGTACTTC. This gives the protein CATRGGFLYQETQYF.

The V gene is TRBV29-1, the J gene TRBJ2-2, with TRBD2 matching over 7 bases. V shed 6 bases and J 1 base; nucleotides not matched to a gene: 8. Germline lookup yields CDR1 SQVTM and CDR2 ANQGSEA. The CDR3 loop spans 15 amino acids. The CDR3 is CSVRRRGKNTGELFF. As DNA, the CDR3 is TGCAGCGTACGGAGGCGGGGGAAGAACACCGGGGAGCTGTTTTTT.

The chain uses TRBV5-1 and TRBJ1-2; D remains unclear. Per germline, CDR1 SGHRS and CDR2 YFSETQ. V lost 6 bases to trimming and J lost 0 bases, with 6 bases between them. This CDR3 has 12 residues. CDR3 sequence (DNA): TGCGCCAGCAAGCCGGCTAACTATGGCTACACCTTC. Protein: CASKPANYGYTF. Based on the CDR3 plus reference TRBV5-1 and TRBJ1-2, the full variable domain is KAGVTQTPRYLIKTRGQQVTLSCSPISGHRSVSWYQQTPGQGLQFLFEYFSETQRNKGNFPGRFSGRQFSNSRSEMNVSTLELGDSALYLCASKPANYGYTFGSGTRLTVV.